This TCR beta chain was sequenced in a study of shared clonotypes between healthy human individuals (dated by TCRdb to the early 2020s). For context, the study as a whole: The cohort included three men and a couple of women between 18 and 49 years of age. Per donor, three plates each were used for CD4 naive and CD4 memory, two for CD8 naive, and one for CD8 memory. The study deeply sequenced blood TCR repertoires of five healthy adults to estimate repertoire size and the extent of clonotype sharing between individuals. Between about 0.85 and 8.9 billion PBMCs per donor were obtained by leukapheresis. Libraries were prepared and TCR repertoires were sequenced by different laboratories using diverse techniques, in order to increase sequencing depth and limit assay-specific biases.

Using the deep immunoSEQ assay, TCR CDR3 regions were amplified from genomic DNA by multiplex PCR. For each cell subset, the extracted genomic DNA was distributed evenly across all wells of several immunoSEQ 96-well plates, and each plate served as one replicate. For sorted subsets, each replicate PCR was loaded with 200 ng genomic DNA, equivalent to 30,000 or so T cell genomes. Purified libraries were quantified with a Qubit 3.0 fluorometer, sized on a Bioanalyzer 2100, and re-quantified with the KAPA Library Quantification kit. A separate single-read 150-cycle Illumina NextSeq 550 flow cell was used to sequence each immunoSEQ 96-well plate. Per the source publication's procedure: The immunoSEQ output contained only junctional sequences without quality scores, so filtering could not match that applied to full-length reads. To assign V/J genes and CDR3, sequences were annotated using PyIR, a Python wrapper for IgBLAST v1.9, with IMGT germline references. Reads with weak V/J assignments (E-value above 1e-6), missing CDR3, stop codons, out-of-frame junctions, or ambiguous translated residues were removed. V3J clonotypes were defined as sequences sharing the same inferred V gene, J gene, and CDR3 amino acid sequence. Percentage overlap between repertoires was computed as shared unique clonotypes divided by the size of the smaller repertoire. RTK rarefaction, the Chao1 estimator, and Recon v2.1 estimates of unobserved clonotypes were used to assess repertoire richness. For all TCRbeta clonotypes obtained by the gDNA method from a few donors, generation probabilities were computed with OLGA. The immuneACCESS repertoire file appears here via TCRdb, limited to in-frame rearrangements. These files lack a portion of the clones; in checked studies, under half of the deficit traces to unresolved V genes, and the cause of the others is not known. The D gene and trimming were derived from the DNA, and the V and J assignments and clone size from that table. In all, the sample holds over a million clones, and around 74% of those were seen once. About 1.4% of the sample comes from the top ten.

A word on this clone: Its antigen is currently not known. No much larger clone is present one base from it, and per-base qualities are unavailable.

The cysteine opens and the phenylalanine closes a CDR3 of 13 amino acids. Only CDR3 DNA is held: 39 bases, read in frame from base 1. Looking up the germline V gene yields CDR1 MNHEY and CDR2 SVGAGI. The V and J ends are trimmed by 5 bases and 6 bases, leaving 11 bases between them. Healthy HIV-negative adults with no recently reported acute infections or vaccinations were included as donors. Only Caucasian adults living in Nashville, Tennessee, USA were represented among the donors. CD4+ T cells were enriched by magnetic negative selection, after which naive cells were positively selected on CD45RA and the negative fraction was taken as the memory subset. Blood was obtained by leukapheresis, after which PBMCs were separated by Ficoll-Histopaque density gradient centrifugation and cryopreserved in liquid nitrogen vapor phase. Analytical flow cytometry was used to check the purity and quantity of each magnetically sorted T cell population. From each sorted fraction, genomic DNA was isolated and quantified by UV absorbance on a Nanodrop 2000c.

Results the study describes overall, beyond this receptor: Sharing across several donors was observed for about 5% of naive CD4, 3% to 3.5% of naive CD8, roughly 2.4% of memory CD4, and 0.4% of memory CD8 clonotypes. The genetic and exposure-history diversity represented was limited by the small number of donors. Sampling was restricted to blood, and TCR repertoires in tissues likely differ from the TCR repertoires found in blood. Higher generation probabilities were observed for clonotypes shared by all four sorted-subset donors than for non-shared clonotypes. Naive subsets generally had larger estimated clonotype richness than memory subsets did. Based on pairwise subsampling, the degree of clonotype sharing among donors was expected to be affected by sequencing depth. Rarefaction of sorted-subset datasets indicated incomplete sequencing despite the large sequencing depth.

The origin of this receptor is a man aged 18 to 29 in good health. The sequencing input was memory CD4+ T cells sorted from blood. In light of the paper, this sample's cell subset or site label describes: CD45RA-negative fraction. The chain uses TRBV6-5 and TRBJ2-1; the D gene is possibly TRBD2, with 6 bases matching. The bases read TGTGCCAGCAGTATTGGGGACTCCAATGAGCAGTTCTTC. Translation gives CASSIGDSNEQFF.